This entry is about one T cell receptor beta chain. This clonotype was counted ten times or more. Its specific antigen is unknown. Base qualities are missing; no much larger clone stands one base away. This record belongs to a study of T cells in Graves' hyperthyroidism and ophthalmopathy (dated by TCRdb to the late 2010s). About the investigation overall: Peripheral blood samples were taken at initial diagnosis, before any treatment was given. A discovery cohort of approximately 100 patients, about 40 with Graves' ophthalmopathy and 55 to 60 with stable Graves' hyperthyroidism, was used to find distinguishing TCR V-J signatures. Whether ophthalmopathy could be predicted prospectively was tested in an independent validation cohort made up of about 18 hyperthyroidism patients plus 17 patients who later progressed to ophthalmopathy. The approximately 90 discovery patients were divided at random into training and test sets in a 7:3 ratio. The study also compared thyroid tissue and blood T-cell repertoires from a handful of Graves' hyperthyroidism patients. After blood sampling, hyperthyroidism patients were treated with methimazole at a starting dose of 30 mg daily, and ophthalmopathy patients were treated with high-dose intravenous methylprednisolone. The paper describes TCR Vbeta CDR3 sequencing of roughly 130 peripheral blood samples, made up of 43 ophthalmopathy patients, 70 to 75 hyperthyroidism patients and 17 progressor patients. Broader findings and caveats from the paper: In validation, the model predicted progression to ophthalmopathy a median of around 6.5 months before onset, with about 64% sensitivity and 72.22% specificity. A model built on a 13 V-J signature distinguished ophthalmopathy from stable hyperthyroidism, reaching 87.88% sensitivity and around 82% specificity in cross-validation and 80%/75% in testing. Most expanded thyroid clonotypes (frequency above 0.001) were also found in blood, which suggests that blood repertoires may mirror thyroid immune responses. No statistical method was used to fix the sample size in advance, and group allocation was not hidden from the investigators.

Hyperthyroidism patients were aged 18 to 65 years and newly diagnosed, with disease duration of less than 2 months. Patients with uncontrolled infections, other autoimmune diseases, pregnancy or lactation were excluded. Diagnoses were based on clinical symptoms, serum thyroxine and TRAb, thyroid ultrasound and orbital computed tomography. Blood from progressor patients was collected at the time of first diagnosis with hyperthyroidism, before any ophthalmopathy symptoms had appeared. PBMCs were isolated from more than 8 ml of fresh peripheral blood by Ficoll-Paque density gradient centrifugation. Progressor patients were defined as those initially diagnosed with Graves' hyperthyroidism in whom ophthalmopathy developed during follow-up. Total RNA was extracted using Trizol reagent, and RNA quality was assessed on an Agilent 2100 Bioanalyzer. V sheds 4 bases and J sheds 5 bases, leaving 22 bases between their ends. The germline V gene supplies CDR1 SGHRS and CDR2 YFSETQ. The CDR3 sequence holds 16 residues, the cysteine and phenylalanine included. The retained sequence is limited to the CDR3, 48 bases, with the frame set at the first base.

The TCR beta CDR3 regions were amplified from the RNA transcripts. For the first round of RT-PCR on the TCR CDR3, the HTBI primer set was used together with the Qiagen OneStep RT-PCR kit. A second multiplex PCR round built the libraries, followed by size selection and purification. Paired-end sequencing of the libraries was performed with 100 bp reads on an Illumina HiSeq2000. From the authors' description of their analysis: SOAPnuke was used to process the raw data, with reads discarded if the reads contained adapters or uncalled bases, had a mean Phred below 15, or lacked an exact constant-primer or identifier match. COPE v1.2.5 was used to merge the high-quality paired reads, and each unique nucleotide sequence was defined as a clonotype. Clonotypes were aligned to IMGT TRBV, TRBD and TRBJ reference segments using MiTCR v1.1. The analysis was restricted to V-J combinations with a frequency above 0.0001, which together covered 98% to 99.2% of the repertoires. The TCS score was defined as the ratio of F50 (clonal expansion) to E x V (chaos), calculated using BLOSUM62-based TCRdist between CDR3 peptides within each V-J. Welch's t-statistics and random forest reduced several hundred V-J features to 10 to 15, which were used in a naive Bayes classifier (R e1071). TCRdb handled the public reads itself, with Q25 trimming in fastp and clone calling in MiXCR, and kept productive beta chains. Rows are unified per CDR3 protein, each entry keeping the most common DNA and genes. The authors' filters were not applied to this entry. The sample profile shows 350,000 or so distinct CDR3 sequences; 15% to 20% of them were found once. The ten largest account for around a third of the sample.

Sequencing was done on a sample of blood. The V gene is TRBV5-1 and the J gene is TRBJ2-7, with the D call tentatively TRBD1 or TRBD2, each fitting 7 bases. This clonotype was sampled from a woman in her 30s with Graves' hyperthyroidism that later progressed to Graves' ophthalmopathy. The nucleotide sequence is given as TGCGCCAGCAGCCCACGCGACAGGGAGGGTTTCGACGAGCAGTACTTC. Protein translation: CASSPRDREGFDEQYF.